What follows are 31 T cell receptor beta chains derived from one specimen sequenced in a study of T-cell memory formation after mild COVID-19. MiXCR was run by TCRdb on the 5' RACE reads, yielding one entry per CDR3 protein. The table has about 360,000 distinct CDR3 sequences, about 15% seen once; the top ten hold around a fifth. The sample comprised PBMCs or a T cell subset sorted from them (not recorded which). Every receptor here comes from a man between 18 and 35 years old who had mild COVID-19 (a few samples of this study predate the infection). Cell type and time point are not known.

This clonotype was found many times. The genes are TRBV5-1 and TRBJ2-1, with D possibly being TRBD2 (5 bases). This CDR3 spans 12 amino acids. Germline V gene sequence: CDR1 SGHRS, CDR2 YFSETQ. Trimming removed 6 bases from V and 7 bases from J, with 11 bases in between. The CDR3 loop reads CASTDPGNEQFF. CDR3 DNA sequence: TGCGCCAGCACGGATCCGGGGAATGAGCAGTTCTTC.

This clonotype was seen many times. The V call is TRBV4-2, the J call TRBJ1-2; possible D gene TRBD1, 6 bases. Trimming stripped 4 bases from V and 8 bases from J, with 17 bases between. CDR1 and CDR2 from the germline V gene are LGHNA and YNFKEQ. The CDR3 spans 14 residues. The CDR3 reads CASSPTGGVGGYTF. The CDR3 DNA sequence: TGTGCCAGCAGCCCCACCGGGGGCGTCGGGGGCTACACCTTC.

This clonotype showed up many times. The rearrangement links TRBV5-8 to TRBJ1-2; 7 nucleotides align to TRBD1. Germline V gives CDR1 SGHTS, CDR2 YDEGEE. V was pared by 4 bases and J by 6 bases, with 9 bases of the junction left unmatched. CDR3 length equals 14 residues. This chain's CDR3 is CASSRRTGVHGYTF. In DNA, the CDR3 is TGTGCCAGCAGCCGAAGGACAGGCGTTCATGGCTACACCTTC.

This sequence joins TRBV18 and TRBJ2-5, with D tentatively TRBD1 or TRBD2 (6 bases each). Germline CDR1 is KGHSH and CDR2 is LQKENI. With 1 base removed from V and 5 bases from J, the gap between germline ends came to 14 bases. The CDR3 loop spans 15 amino acids. CDR3 nucleotide sequence: TGTGCCAGCTCACCACGTACAGGGAGGAGGGAGACCCAGTACTTC. Translating gives CASSPRTGRRETQYF.

V and J are TRBV20-1 and TRBJ2-4; 8 positions agree with TRBD2. The V and J ends lost 5 bases and 7 bases, in that order; junction bases with no gene match: 7. CDR1 is DFQATT, CDR2 SNEGSKA, per germline (reference sequence). This CDR3 has 13 amino acids. DNA for the CDR3: TGCAGTGCTGTCATAGCGGGGTTCAACATTCAGTACTTC. It translates to CSAVIAGFNIQYF.

The chain has TRBV25-1 and TRBJ2-5; TRBD1 aligns across 8 bases. The CDR3 is 15 amino acids. Per germline, CDR1 MGHDK and CDR2 SYGVNS. V was clipped by 5 bases and J by 2 bases; unmatched bases: 7. The CDR3 DNA is TGTGCCAGCAGTCGCAACAGGGGGAGGCAAGAGACCCAGTACTTC. Residues: CASSRNRGRQETQYF. The entire variable domain, with the rest obtained from reference TRBV25-1 and TRBJ2-5, is as follows: EADIYQTPRYLVIGTGKKITLECSQTMGHDKMYWYQQDPGMELHLIHYSYGVNSTEKGDLSSESTVSRIRTEHFPLTLESARPSHTSQYLCASSRNRGRQETQYFGPGTRLLVL.

In its sample, this clonotype was seen many times. The gene calls are TRBV19 and TRBJ1-1; D uncertain. CDR1 and CDR2 from the germline V gene are LNHDA and SQIVND (reference sequence). Trimming removed 6 bases at V and 5 bases at J, with 13 bases between. This CDR3 spans 13 amino acids. The CDR3 nucleotides are TGTGCCAGTAGGCAAGTCGCGATGACTGAAGCTTTCTTT. Translating it yields CASRQVAMTEAFF.

This clonotype occurred a few times. The rearrangement links TRBV7-2 to TRBJ2-5; weak D call: TRBD2 (6 bases). The V and J ends lost 1 base and 0 bases respectively, with 12 bases between them. CDR1 is SGHTA, CDR2 FQGNSA, per germline. This CDR3 spans 16 amino acids. The CDR3 sequence is CASSLVGGKYQETQYF. The CDR3 nucleotides are TGTGCCAGCAGCTTAGTTGGCGGGAAGTACCAAGAGACCCAGTACTTC. Using reference TRBV7-2 and TRBJ2-5 for the parts outside the CDR3, the full variable domain is GAGVSQSPSNKVTEKGKDVELRCDPISGHTALYWYRQSLGQGLEFLIYFQGNSAPDKSGLPSDRFSAERTGGSVSTLTIQRTQQEDSAVYLCASSLVGGKYQETQYFGPGTRLLVL.

This clonotype was detected ten times or more. This chain's CDR3 is CASSPRYSNQPQHF. DNA of the CDR3: TGTGCCAGCTCACCACGGTATAGCAATCAGCCCCAGCATTTT. The V and J genes are TRBV18 and TRBJ1-5; no firm D call. V lost 1 base to trimming and J lost 0 bases, with 4 bases between them. CDR3 length: 14 amino acids. The germline gives CDR1 KGHSH, CDR2 LQKENI.

This clonotype was detected many times. The rearrangement uses TRBV18 and TRBJ1-1, with TRBD1 matching 11 bases. From germline, CDR1 is KGHSH and CDR2 LQKENI. V dropped 3 bases and J dropped 4; count of bases not matched to a gene: 1. This CDR3 is 14 amino acids long. The CDR3 loop is CASSPGQGATEAFF. DNA for the CDR3: TGTGCCAGCTCACCCGGACAGGGGGCCACTGAAGCTTTCTTT.

This clonotype was counted only a few times. The CDR3 coding sequence is TGTGCCACCAGTGATTTGCGGGGGGGCACAGATACGCAGTATTTT. This gives the protein CATSDLRGGTDTQYF. The rearrangement uses TRBV24-1 and TRBJ2-3; 7 positions agree with TRBD2. Looked up from germline, CDR1 is KGHDR and CDR2 is SFDVKD. Trimming at V came to 0 bases and at J to 1 base, leaving 0 bases not matched to a gene. This CDR3 is built from 15 residues.

This clonotype was picked up many times. This sequence joins TRBV5-1 and TRBJ2-5; 8 bases fit TRBD2. Losses at the gene ends were 6 bases for V and 4 bases for J; bases not matched to a gene: 8. Per germline, CDR1 SGHRS and CDR2 YFSETQ. The CDR3 covers 14 residues. CDR3 DNA sequence: TGCGCCAGCAACCCGCGGGGGGCGGGAGAGACCCAGTACTTC. This gives the protein CASNPRGAGETQYF.

There are many counts of this clonotype. This chain links TRBV20-1 with TRBJ2-7, with D unclear. Germline V gene data show CDR1 as DFQATT and CDR2 as SNEGSKA (reference sequence). The V end was cut by 0 bases, the J end by 6 bases, with 15 bases between. This CDR3 spans 14 amino acids. CDR3 bases: TGCAGTGCTAGAGATCAGGCCTCCCGGGCCGAGCAGTACGTC. Amino acids: CSARDQASRAEQYV.

This chain joins TRBV5-1 and TRBJ1-1; 9 bases fit TRBD1. The length of the CDR3 is 13 residues. Germline V gene sequence: CDR1 SGHRS, CDR2 YFSETQ. V shed 7 bases, J shed 8 bases, and the junction held 9 bases outside the gene matches. The chain's CDR3 is CASYRDRAKEAFF. The CDR3 DNA reads as TGCGCCAGCTACCGGGACAGGGCCAAGGAAGCTTTCTTT.

The chain is built from TRBV24-1 and TRBJ2-3; D is undetermined. The CDR3 has 13 residues. The V gene's germline CDR1 is KGHDR and CDR2 SFDVKD. V lost 8 bases and J lost 1, with 9 bases in between. The CDR3 region is CATKGGGTDTQYF. CDR3 coding DNA: TGTGCCACCAAGGGTGGAGGCACAGATACGCAGTATTTT.

This clonotype appeared a few times. The V gene is TRBV5-6, the J gene TRBJ1-5, with 7 bases aligning to TRBD1. From germline, CDR1 is SGHDT and CDR2 YYEEEE. There are 15 residues in the CDR3. Trimming cost V 4 bases and J 7 bases; bases outside gene matches: 11. The CDR3 is CASSRKGTVTQPQHF. The DNA of the CDR3 is TGTGCCAGCAGCCGGAAGGGGACAGTGACCCAGCCCCAGCATTTT.

This chain joins TRBV7-3 and TRBJ2-2; possible D gene TRBD1, 6 bases. The CDR3 runs 14 residues. The germline V gene encodes CDR1 SGHTA and CDR2 FQGTGA. V was pared by 3 bases and J by 13 bases, with 18 bases between. The CDR3: CASSLTGLTGWLFF. CDR3 bases: TGTGCCAGCAGCTTGACAGGCTTAACGGGCTGGCTGTTTTTT.

This clonotype has only a few counts. The J gene is TRBJ2-7, the V gene TRBV20-1; 10 bases match TRBD2. The ends lost 6 bases at V and 7 bases at J; junction bases unmatched: 9. Germline V gene lookup returns CDR1 DFQATT and CDR2 SNEGSKA (reference sequence). CDR3 length: 13 amino acids. The CDR3 coding sequence is TGCAGTGCCAGGGGCCTAGCGGGGGTAGAGCAGTACTTC. It specifies CSARGLAGVEQYF.

This clonotype was counted ten times or more. The chain links TRBV5-1 to TRBJ1-6, with TRBD1 as a possible D gene (5 bases). V was cut by 3 bases and J by 8 bases, with 27 bases left in between. The length of the CDR3 is 19 residues. Germline values: CDR1 SGHRS, CDR2 YFSETQ. The CDR3 DNA reads TGCGCCAGCAGCTCCGATTATGGCTTCGGCGGGGGGAAGTATTCACCCCTCCACTTT. Amino acid sequence: CASSSDYGFGGGKYSPLHF.

This clonotype appeared a few times. The rearrangement joins TRBV6-2 or TRBV6-3 to TRBJ2-1; 8 bases match TRBD2. The V and J ends lost 2 bases and 7 bases, in that order; junction bases with no gene match: 7. Germline V lookup: CDR1 MNHEY, CDR2 SVGEGT. This CDR3 contains 15 residues. The CDR3 bases are TGTGCCAGCAGTTACGGCGGGGGGACTGGAAATGAGCAGTTCTTC. Its translation: CASSYGGGTGNEQFF.

This clonotype was counted once. The chain couples TRBV15 to TRBJ2-1, with TRBD1 identical over 8 bases. Germline assignment: CDR1 LNHNV and CDR2 YYDKDF (reference sequence). The ends lost 3 bases at V and 8 bases at J; junction bases unmatched: 6. This CDR3 region has 14 residues. In nucleotides, the CDR3 is TGTGCCACCAGCAGCGGGACAGGCGGGTATGAGCAGTTCTTC. Amino acids: CATSSGTGGYEQFF.

The chain couples TRBV6-1 to TRBJ2-3, with D possibly matching TRBD1 (5 bases). V dropped 0 bases and J dropped 0 bases, with 7 bases sitting between them. Germline V gene lookup returns CDR1 MNHNS and CDR2 SASEGT. This CDR3 spans 15 amino acids. The CDR3 nucleotides are TGTGCCAGCAGTGAAGCGGGGCTTAGCACAGATACGCAGTATTTT. This encodes CASSEAGLSTDTQYF.

The chain recombines TRBV4-3 with TRBJ2-7, with D possibly TRBD1 on 6 matching bases. V was clipped by 3 bases and J by 5 bases, with 11 bases between them. This CDR3 has 13 amino acids. Germline-derived CDR1 and CDR2 are LGHNA and YSLEER. This CDR3 reads CASSQGHRDEQYF. The CDR3 DNA follows: TGCGCCAGCAGCCAGGGACATAGGGACGAGCAGTACTTC.

This clonotype was observed at least ten times. CDR3: CASSTGQGYGYTF. In DNA form, the CDR3 reads TGTGCCAGCAGTACAGGGCAGGGCTATGGCTACACCTTC. The chain uses TRBV12-3 or TRBV12-4 and TRBJ1-2, with D maybe TRBD1 (6 bases). CDR3 length equals 13 residues. V lost 5 bases to trimming and J lost 4 bases, with 11 bases between them.

The V and J genes are TRBV7-3 and TRBJ2-3; D is undetermined. The CDR3 extends over 16 amino acids. The V gene lost 6 bases and the J gene lost 1 base, with 17 bases spanning the gap. Germline CDR1 SGHTA, CDR2 FQGTGA. The CDR3 region is CASSLRASGGTDTQYF. The CDR3 DNA is TGTGCCAGCAGTCTCCGGGCGTCCGGTGGCACAGATACGCAGTATTTT.

The chain links TRBV4-3 to TRBJ2-3, with 8 bases lining up with TRBD2. Germline loops: CDR1 LGHNA, CDR2 YSLEER. With V trimmed by 4 bases and J by 5 bases, 8 bases remained unmatched. The CDR3 loop spans 15 amino acids. The CDR3 here is CASSRLPGGRDTQYF. The CDR3 DNA follows: TGCGCCAGCAGCCGACTACCGGGGGGGCGAGATACGCAGTATTTT.

Regarding this clonotype: A much larger clone sits a single nucleotide away, making a read error possible. The CDR3 carries no conserved terminal phenylalanine or tryptophan, so it likely arises from a read error. V usage is TRBV7-6 and J usage is TRBJ2-3, with 9 bases that match TRBD1. V was clipped by 4 bases and J by 4 bases; unmatched bases: 9. Per the germline V gene, CDR1 is SGHVS and CDR2 is FNYEAQ. The length of the CDR3 is 16 residues. The DNA for the CDR3 is TGTGCCAGCAGCTCGGGACAGGGAAGACGGTCAGATACGCAGTATCTT. As protein: CASSSGQGRRSDTQYL.

This clonotype appeared a few times. This rearrangement joins TRBV20-1 to TRBJ2-7; D is possibly TRBD1 (6 bases). V was clipped by 5 bases and J by 0 bases, with 8 bases between them. The CDR3 spans 12 residues. Germline CDR1 reads DFQATT; CDR2 reads SNEGSKA (reference sequence). Written as DNA, the CDR3 is TGCAGTGCTTACAGGGACTCCTACGAGCAGTACTTC. Its translation is CSAYRDSYEQYF.

The chain carries TRBV4-1 and TRBJ1-5; 10 positions match TRBD1. The length of the CDR3 is 18 residues. The junction had 12 bases not matched to a gene; V was cut back by 5 bases and J by 2 bases. Germline CDR1 is MGHRA and CDR2 is YSYEKL. This CDR3 is CASSAPRQGALGNQPQHF. In DNA, the CDR3 is TGCGCCAGCAGCGCTCCGAGACAGGGGGCGTTGGGCAATCAGCCCCAGCATTTT.

This clonotype was observed many times. This chain connects TRBV15 to TRBJ2-1; 10 bases map to TRBD1. V lost 8 bases to trimming and J lost 3 bases; unmatched junction nucleotides: 4. CDR1 LNHNV and CDR2 YYDKDF come from the germline V gene (reference sequence). CDR3 size: 14 residues. The CDR3 DNA follows: TGTGCCACCGGACAGGGGGAAAGCTACAATGAGCAGTTCTTC. Its translation: CATGQGESYNEQFF.

The V gene is TRBV7-8, the J gene TRBJ1-2; tentatively, D is TRBD1 (6 bases). This CDR3 comprises 17 residues. The V and J ends lost 1 base and 7 bases respectively, with 22 bases between them. CDR1 is SGHVS, CDR2 FQNEAQ, per germline. The CDR3 DNA follows: TGTGCCAGCAGCTTAGGAGGGGGGGGCGGATATAAGCTTGGCTACACCTTC. Amino acid sequence: CASSLGGGGGYKLGYTF.